These 8 T cell receptor beta chains were all obtained from the same sample, sequenced in a study of blood T cell repertoires in COVID-19. Method: immunoSEQ multiplex PCR; TCRdb's copy keeps in-frame clones and lacks some. The data show approximately 110,000 clones, approximately 81% seen once. The sample taken for sequencing was peripheral blood. The source is a man aged 35 to 55 with acute or convalescent COVID-19.

CDR3 residues: CATSEHAQGAMNTEAFF. The CDR3 coding sequence is TGTGCCACCAGTGAGCACGCCCAGGGGGCCATGAACACTGAAGCTTTCTTT. The J gene is TRBJ1-1, the V gene TRBV24-1; TRBD1 matches 8 bases. The CDR3 is 17 residues long. Germline V gene data show CDR1 as KGHDR and CDR2 as SFDVKD. Losses at the gene ends were 4 bases for V and 0 bases for J; bases not matched to a gene: 9.

The chain has TRBV13 and TRBJ1-2; 9 bases are a match to TRBD1. The CDR3 has 14 amino acids. Germline V gene sequence: CDR1 PRHDT, CDR2 FYEKMQ (reference sequence). The V segment lost 3 bases and the J segment 2 bases; nucleotides outside the gene matches: 1. The CDR3 DNA reads as TGTGCCAGCAGCTTTGGACAGGGGAACTATGGCTACACCTTC. It encodes CASSFGQGNYGYTF.

In this sample, this clone turned up once. CDR3 DNA sequence: TGTGCCAGCAGTTTATTAGGGGACAGTCAACATGAAAAACTGTTTTTT. Translated, it gives CASSLLGDSQHEKLFF. The chain couples TRBV27 to TRBJ1-4, with 7 nucleotides matching TRBD1. Looked up from germline, CDR1 is MNHEY and CDR2 is SMNVEV (reference sequence). The CDR3 length is 16 residues. Trimming removed 1 base from V and 6 bases from J; junction bases left unmatched: 8.

CDR3 residues: CASRTAGANLNTGELFF. Here the CDR3 DNA reads TGTGCCAGCAGGACGGCGGGGGCGAATTTGAACACCGGGGAGCTGTTTTTT. The J gene is TRBJ2-2, the V gene TRBV7-3; D is possibly TRBD2 (7 bases). The germline V gene encodes CDR1 SGHTA and CDR2 FQGTGA. Trimming cost V 6 bases and J 1 base, with 18 bases left between them. This CDR3 is built from 17 residues.

The chain couples TRBV4-2 to TRBJ2-3, with TRBD2 as a possible D gene (5 bases). Germline-derived CDR1 and CDR2 are LGHNA and YNFKEQ. The CDR3 length is 17 residues. With 3 bases removed from V and 5 bases from J, the gap between germline ends came to 21 bases. CDR3 sequence reads: CASSHGMAGLTGDTQYF. The DNA of the CDR3 is TGTGCCAGCAGCCACGGTATGGCGGGTCTAACGGGAGATACGCAGTATTTT.

The chain carries TRBV4-2 and TRBJ2-3; TRBD2 matches at 14 bases. Trimming cost V 4 bases and J 4 bases; bases outside gene matches: 13. Germline V gene data show CDR1 as LGHNA and CDR2 as YNFKEQ. The CDR3 is 19 residues long. The CDR3 region is CASSRSQTSGGAIADTQYF. The DNA for the CDR3 is TGTGCCAGCAGCCGTAGCCAGACTAGCGGGGGGGCCATAGCAGATACGCAGTATTTT.

This chain joins TRBV24-1 and TRBJ2-1, with D perhaps matching TRBD1 (5 bases). Germline V gene lookup returns CDR1 KGHDR and CDR2 SFDVKD. This CDR3 has 11 residues. Trimming cost V 11 bases and J 14 bases, with 18 bases left between them. The DNA of the CDR3 is TGTGCCAACAAACGCCTAGGGGAAGAGTTCTTC. It codes for CANKRLGEEFF.

The gene calls are TRBV7-9 and TRBJ1-1, with 10 positions matching TRBD1. J was trimmed by 1 base and V by 5 bases; bases with no gene match: 4. Germline V gives CDR1 SEHNR, CDR2 FQNEAQ (reference sequence). The CDR3 has 15 amino acids. The CDR3 is CASSEGTGENTEAFF. CDR3 in DNA: TGTGCCAGCAGCGAAGGGACAGGGGAGAACACTGAAGCTTTCTTT. The full variable domain, completed using reference TRBV7-9 and TRBJ1-1, is DTGVSQNPRHKITKRGQNVTFRCDPISEHNRLYWYRQTLGQGPEFLTYFQNEAQLEKSRLLSDRFSAERPKGSFSTLEIQRTEQGDSAMYLCASSEGTGENTEAFFGQGTRLTVV.